Presented here are 3 T cell receptor beta chains from one specimen sequenced in a study of cytomegalovirus exposure and HLA in healthy donors. This PCR relied on a set of 60 Vbeta primers and 13 Jbeta primers. TCRdb keeps only in-frame clones here, not all; method: immunoSEQ multiplex PCR. The table includes 63,000 or so clones, about 75% detected once. Sequencing was done on a sample of PBMCs. Source of these receptors: a woman younger than 45 in good health and CMV-seropositive.

The chain is built from TRBV15 and TRBJ2-1, with 7 bases matching TRBD2. V lost 3 bases, J lost 0 bases, and 5 bases stayed unmatched. Germline-derived CDR1 and CDR2 are LNHNV and YYDKDF (reference sequence). CDR3 length: 16 residues. The CDR3 is CATSSLGTTSYNEQFF. The CDR3 DNA is TGTGCCACCAGCAGCCTAGGGACTACCTCCTACAATGAGCAGTTCTTC.

For the CDR3, the DNA is TGCGCCAGCAGCCCCGGGCAGGGGAGGGCAGCTTTCTTT. This codes for CASSPGQGRAAFF. This chain connects TRBV5-1 to TRBJ1-1, with a weak D call TRBD1 (6 bases). This CDR3 has 13 residues. Germline V gives CDR1 SGHRS, CDR2 YFSETQ. The V end lost 4 bases, the J end lost 10 bases, and 17 bases lay between the germline ends.

The chain carries TRBV5-1 and TRBJ2-2; TRBD1 is a possible D gene (6 bases). Germline V gene data show CDR1 as SGHRS and CDR2 as YFSETQ. V lost 2 bases to trimming and J lost 1 base, with 9 bases between them. The CDR3 has 15 amino acids. As DNA, the CDR3 is TGCGCCAGCAGCTTAACGACAGGGAACACCGGGGAGCTGTTTTTT. The encoded protein is CASSLTTGNTGELFF. Drawing the rest from reference TRBV5-1 and TRBJ2-2, the complete variable domain is KAGVTQTPRYLIKTRGQQVTLSCSPISGHRSVSWYQQTPGQGLQFLFEYFSETQRNKGNFPGRFSGRQFSNSRSEMNVSTLELGDSALYLCASSLTTGNTGELFFGEGSRLTVL.